This section outlines one T cell receptor beta chain sequence together with its context. Its antigen is unknown. This entry comes from a study of T cells in localized non-small cell lung cancer. Method: immunoSEQ multiplex PCR; TCRdb's copy keeps in-frame clones and lacks some. The repertoire holds 20,000 to 25,000 clones, with less than 90% as singletons. Per the germline V gene, CDR1 is GTSNPN and CDR2 is SVGIG (reference sequence). V was pared by 2 bases and J by 0 bases, with 16 bases between. The CDR3 spans 16 residues. Notes on the study in general: The study detected a median approximately 54 of the top 100 tumor clones in adjacent lung. Uninvolved adjacent lung showed higher T cell clonality than tumor. Density of T cells in blood, when higher, went with longer overall survival.

The clonotype was recovered from a male donor at least 60 years old with stage I squamous cell lung carcinoma. The sequences come from peripheral blood, collected before any cancer treatment. The J gene is TRBJ1-1, the V gene TRBV30, with D tentatively TRBD1 (5 bases). The CDR3 DNA reads TGTGCCTGGAGTCCCACAGGATCCTTTATGAACACTGAAGCTTTCTTT. As protein: CAWSPTGSFMNTEAFF.